Each of the 10 T cell receptor beta chains below was sequenced from the same sample in a study of vaccination effects on CD4 cells after COVID-19. Before sequencing, viral peptide pools were used by the ViraFEST assay to expand antigen-specific CD4+ T cells. The authors isolated CD4+ T cells after around nine days of culture. SARS-CoV-2 infected the person between March and December 2020, as confirmed by PCR. The protocol was immunoSEQ multiplex PCR, while the TCRdb copy is restricted to in-frame clones and leaves out a portion. The table shows around 50,000 clones, with 76% occurring only once. No antigen has been identified for these receptors. Sequenced material: CD4+ T cells from PBMCs cultured with HIV peptides, taken before COVID-19 vaccination. Subset denoted: HIV-1 Nef peptide pool negative control/reference culture. Every receptor here comes from a human donor who had a prior SARS-CoV-2 infection.

This chain joins TRBV5-1 and TRBJ2-5, with D uncertain. The V end was cut by 2 bases, the J end by 3 bases, with 11 bases between. The CDR3 runs to 14 residues. Per germline, CDR1 SGHRS and CDR2 YFSETQ. CDR3 amino acids: CASSFLYSEETQYF. CDR3 sequence (DNA): TGCGCCAGCAGCTTCCTTTACAGCGAAGAGACCCAGTACTTC.

J is TRBJ1-5 and V is TRBV2; a possible D gene is TRBD1 (6 bases). The germline V and J ends were trimmed by 6 bases and 7 bases, with 13 bases remaining between them. CDR3 size: 13 residues. The V gene's germline CDR1 is SNHLY and CDR2 FYNNEI. The CDR3 loop reads CASRGGLGQPQHF. Written as DNA, the CDR3 is TGTGCCAGCAGAGGGGGGCTTGGGCAGCCCCAGCATTTT.

The chain couples TRBV19 to TRBJ2-1, with a tentative D call TRBD1 (6 bases). The V and J ends lost 3 bases and 7 bases respectively, with 19 bases between them. The CDR3 spans 16 residues. CDR1 is LNHDA, CDR2 SQIVND, per germline (reference sequence). The CDR3 region has the DNA TGTGCCAGTAGTATTTCTTTCGATAGGGGGTGGAATGAGCAGTTCTTC. Its protein is CASSISFDRGWNEQFF.

The chain recombines TRBV5-4 with TRBJ1-5; 7 bases fit TRBD1. CDR1 is SGHNT and CDR2 is YYREEE in the germline V gene (reference sequence). J was trimmed by 0 bases and V by 3 bases; bases with no gene match: 3. The CDR3 loop spans 15 amino acids. The CDR3 loop is CASSSGTDSNQPQHF. As DNA, the CDR3 is TGTGCCAGCAGCTCAGGGACAGATAGCAATCAGCCCCAGCATTTT. Complete variable domain (other parts from reference TRBV5-4 and TRBJ1-5): ETGVTQSPTHLIKTRGQQVTLRCSSQSGHNTVSWYQQALGQGPQFIFQYYREEENGRGNFPPRFSGLQFPNYSSELNVNALELDDSALYLCASSSGTDSNQPQHFGDGTRLSIL.

The rearrangement uses TRBV4-1 and TRBJ2-5; maybe TRBD2 (6 bases). Germline V gene lookup returns CDR1 MGHRA and CDR2 YSYEKL. CDR3 length: 13 residues. Trimming stripped 4 bases from V and 5 bases from J, with 11 bases between. This CDR3 reads CASSLLAMETQYF. In DNA form, the CDR3 reads TGCGCCAGCAGCCTGCTAGCGATGGAGACCCAGTACTTC.

This clone was observed a handful of times. This rearrangement joins TRBV27 to TRBJ1-1; the D gene is possibly TRBD1 (6 bases). CDR1 is MNHEY, CDR2 SMNVEV, per germline (reference sequence). The CDR3 has 14 amino acids. With 6 bases removed from V and 2 bases from J, the gap between germline ends came to 13 bases. The CDR3, as DNA: TGTGCCAGCAGCCTCGGGACACCCAACACTGAAGCTTTCTTT. Encoded protein: CASSLGTPNTEAFF.

The J gene is TRBJ1-3, the V gene TRBV5-4; 9 nucleotides agree with TRBD1. The germline V gene encodes CDR1 SGHNT and CDR2 YYREEE (reference sequence). V lost 4 bases to trimming and J lost 3 bases; unmatched junction nucleotides: 5. CDR3 length equals 15 residues. Here the CDR3 reads CASSPGQGFGNTIYF. The CDR3 DNA sequence: TGTGCCAGCAGCCCAGGACAGGGGTTTGGAAACACCATATATTTT.

The gene calls are TRBV6-1 and TRBJ1-6, with D possibly being TRBD1 (5 bases). Deletions cut 2 bases from V and 2 bases from J, with 10 bases between. In germline, CDR1 is MNHNS, CDR2 SASEGT. CDR3 size: 16 residues. CDR3 nucleotide sequence: TGTGCCAGCAGTGAATACGGCAGGGCCTATAATTCACCCCTCCACTTT. Translating gives CASSEYGRAYNSPLHF.

The genes are TRBV19 and TRBJ2-5; 8 bases are a match to TRBD1. CDR3 size: 14 residues. The germline gives CDR1 LNHDA, CDR2 SQIVND (reference sequence). J was trimmed by 5 bases and V by 4 bases; bases with no gene match: 6. The CDR3 DNA reads TGTGCCAGTAGTAGGGACAGGAAGGGGGAGACCCAGTACTTC. Translation gives CASSRDRKGETQYF.

The V gene is TRBV18, the J gene TRBJ2-5; D perhaps matches TRBD2 (5 bases). Trimming took off 3 bases at V and 6 bases at J, with 14 bases between the two ends. This CDR3 is 14 amino acids long. Germline values: CDR1 KGHSH, CDR2 LQKENI. CDR3 sequence reads: CASSPDLGLQTQYF. The CDR3 DNA is TGTGCCAGCTCACCGGACTTGGGCCTCCAGACCCAGTACTTC.